These 15 T cell receptor beta chains originate from one sample sequenced in a study of shared clonotypes between healthy human individuals. The data were produced by immunoSEQ multiplex PCR, yet TCRdb's version contains in-frame clones alone and is incomplete. Of around 700,000 clones in the sample, 60% to 75% are singletons; the top ten hold around 1.8%. Sequencing used memory CD4+ T cells sorted from blood. Subset reported: CD45RA-negative fraction. These receptors originate from a woman between 25 and 40 years old in good health.

In the case of this clone: This sample includes further DNA sequences coding for the same CDR3. This chain joins TRBV20-1 and TRBJ2-7, with a possible D match to TRBD2 (6 bases). Trimming took off 6 bases at V and 4 bases at J, with 7 bases between the two ends. CDR3 size: 10 residues. Per the germline V gene, CDR1 is DFQATT and CDR2 is SNEGSKA (reference sequence). CDR3 sequence: CSAGGYEQYF. CDR3 nucleotides: TGCAGTGCGGGGGGTTACGAGCAGTACTTC.

This clone showed up just a few times. J is TRBJ2-3 and V is TRBV2; D is perhaps TRBD2 (6 bases). CDR3 length: 15 amino acids. CDR1 and CDR2 (germline): SNHLY, FYNNEI. Trimming shortened V by 2 bases and J by 3 bases, and 12 bases separated the two germline ends. The CDR3 sequence: CASSELGGNTDTQYF. Written as DNA, the CDR3 is TGTGCCAGCAGTGAACTCGGCGGGAATACAGATACGCAGTATTTT.

In DNA form, the CDR3 reads TGTGCCAGCAGCCCCTACATTGAGGAGCAGTACTTC. Translated: CASSPYIEEQYF. The V and J genes are TRBV7-3 and TRBJ2-7; D gene unclear. V dropped 5 bases and J dropped 7 bases, with 12 bases sitting between them. The CDR3 sequence is 12 residues long. CDR1 is SGHTA and CDR2 is FQGTGA in the germline V gene.

The chain joins TRBV18 to TRBJ2-5, with TRBD1 matching 8 bases. The germline CDR1 and CDR2 sequences are KGHSH and LQKENI. The CDR3 consists of 15 residues. Trimming at V came to 3 bases and at J to 4 bases, leaving 7 bases not matched to a gene. In DNA, the CDR3 is TGTGCCAGCTCACCGAGGAGACAGGGGTTAGAGACCCAGTACTTC. Translated, it gives CASSPRRQGLETQYF. The full variable domain, completed using reference TRBV18 and TRBJ2-5, is NAGVMQNPRHLVRRRGQEARLRCSPMKGHSHVYWYRQLPEEGLKFMVYLQKENIIDESGMPKERFSAEFPKEGPSILRIQQVVRGDSAAYFCASSPRRQGLETQYFGPGTRLLVL.

V usage is TRBV6-5 and J usage is TRBJ1-2, with D uncertain. CDR1 and CDR2 from the germline V gene are MNHEY and SVGAGI. The length of the CDR3 is 15 residues. The germline V and J ends were trimmed by 5 bases and 4 bases, with 17 bases remaining between them. DNA of the CDR3: TGTGCCAGCAGTCGAGAGGGTGTCCACCCCTATGGCTACACCTTC. It specifies CASSREGVHPYGYTF.

The V gene is TRBV4-2, the J gene TRBJ2-1, with D perhaps TRBD2 (5 bases). The CDR3 loop spans 13 amino acids. Germline CDR1 LGHNA, CDR2 YNFKEQ. V was clipped by 5 bases and J by 7 bases, with 12 bases between them. CDR3 in DNA: TGTGCCAGCAGCGGGAGTTTGAGGAATGAGCAGTTCTTC. Residues: CASSGSLRNEQFF.

The chain has TRBV6-5 and TRBJ2-1, with 9 positions matching TRBD2. V gave up 2 bases and J gave up 5 bases; unmatched junction bases: 4. The CDR3 contains 15 residues. In germline, CDR1 is MNHEY, CDR2 SVGAGI. The CDR3 here is CASSYAIAGDNEQFF. Written as DNA, the CDR3 is TGTGCCAGCAGTTACGCGATAGCGGGAGACAATGAGCAGTTCTTC.

The V gene is TRBV27, the J gene TRBJ2-1, with TRBD1 as a possible D gene (5 bases). From germline, CDR1 is MNHEY and CDR2 SMNVEV (reference sequence). The CDR3 is made up of 15 amino acids. Trimming took off 8 bases at V and 8 bases at J, with 22 bases between the two ends. CDR3 loop: CASQDSPPRVDEQFF. CDR3 coding DNA: TGTGCCAGCCAAGACAGCCCCCCAAGGGTCGATGAGCAGTTCTTC.

V is TRBV4-1 and J is TRBJ2-7; D is unclear. The germline V gene has CDR1 MGHRA and CDR2 YSYEKL. V dropped 0 bases and J dropped 3 bases, with 9 bases sitting between them. This CDR3 has 14 residues. This chain's CDR3 is CASSQDSASYEQYF. The DNA for the CDR3 is TGCGCCAGCAGCCAAGATTCGGCTAGCTACGAGCAGTACTTC.

The V call is TRBV19, the J call TRBJ1-2; maybe TRBD1 (5 bases). Trimming stripped 4 bases from V and 8 bases from J, with 23 bases between. The CDR3 is 16 residues long. The germline V gene encodes CDR1 LNHDA and CDR2 SQIVND (reference sequence). DNA for the CDR3: TGTGCCAGTAGTACCCGCCCGCCGGGGCTCTATGGCGGCTACACCTTC. Protein product: CASSTRPPGLYGGYTF.

The V and J genes are TRBV7-3 and TRBJ2-5; TRBD2 aligns across 7 bases. Germline lookup yields CDR1 SGHTA and CDR2 FQGTGA. The J segment lost 10 bases and the V segment lost 2 bases, leaving 1 base of the junction unmatched. CDR3 length: 11 residues. Written as DNA, the CDR3 is TGTGCCAGCAGCTTAGGGGGGGACCAGTACTTC. Amino acids: CASSLGGDQYF. Using reference TRBV7-3 and TRBJ2-5 for the parts outside the CDR3, the full variable domain is GAGVSQTPSNKVTEKGKYVELRCDPISGHTALYWYRQSLGQGPEFLIYFQGTGAADDSGLPNDRFFAVRPEGSVSTLKIQRTERGDSAVYLCASSLGGDQYFGPGTRLLVL.

This chain links TRBV2 with TRBJ2-3; either TRBD1 or TRBD2 may fit D (5 bases each). The CDR3 totals 15 residues. Trimming stripped 7 bases from V and 1 base from J, with 15 bases between. CDR1 is SNHLY and CDR2 is FYNNEI in the germline V gene. CDR3 coding DNA: TGTGCCAGCAAGGAACGGGACCTACGCACAGATACGCAGTATTTT. Translation gives CASKERDLRTDTQYF.

The chain couples TRBV7-9 to TRBJ2-5, with no clear D. Germline V lookup: CDR1 SEHNR, CDR2 FQNEAQ (reference sequence). Trimming removed 1 base at V and 4 bases at J, with 7 bases between. This CDR3 has 13 residues. CDR3 region: CASSLVVPETQYF. In nucleotides, the CDR3 is TGTGCCAGCAGCTTAGTGGTCCCAGAGACCCAGTACTTC.

CDR3 nucleotides: TGTGCCAGCAGCCCCCGACAGGGGAACACTGAAGCTTTCTTT. Amino acid sequence: CASSPRQGNTEAFF. This chain links TRBV6-5 with TRBJ1-1, with 7 bases matching TRBD1. The CDR3 runs 14 residues. Germline V gene lookup returns CDR1 MNHEY and CDR2 SVGAGI. After removal of 6 bases from V and 1 base from J, the junction contained 5 bases not matched to a gene.

This clone was seen only once. V and J are TRBV7-7 and TRBJ1-5; D unclear. Trimming stripped 5 bases from V and 5 bases from J, with 10 bases between. The CDR3 is 13 residues long. CDR1 SSHAT and CDR2 FNYEAQ come from the germline V gene (reference sequence). The CDR3 DNA sequence: TGTGCCAGCAGCCCTAGGGTCGATCAGCCCCAGCATTTT. Protein sequence: CASSPRVDQPQHF.